This TCR beta chain was captured in a study of T cell changes during pregnancy in multiple sclerosis. Data came from immunoSEQ multiplex PCR; TCRdb stores just in-frame clones and leaves some out. In the table there are fewer than 40,000 clones, roughly 86% of which are singletons. Sequenced material: CD8+ T cells from peripheral blood mononuclear cells, taken in the first trimester of pregnancy. The sequence came from a female donor with multiple sclerosis, enrolled in a pregnancy study.

Here the CDR3 reads CASSFSRTGGSADTQYF. CDR3 coding DNA: TGTGCCAGCAGTTTTTCCCGGACAGGGGGCTCCGCGGATACGCAGTATTTT. J is TRBJ2-3 and V is TRBV27; 11 nucleotides line up with TRBD1. The junction had 11 bases not matched to a gene; V was cut back by 3 bases and J by 6 bases. CDR3 size: 17 residues. Germline lookup yields CDR1 MNHEY and CDR2 SMNVEV (reference sequence).